The sequence of this T cell receptor (beta chain) was determined in a study of OX40 agonist ivuxolimab in advanced cancers. Regarding the research as a whole: Ivuxolimab, which targeted the costimulatory receptor OX40 (CD134), was an agonistic, fully human IgG2 monoclonal antibody. Of the 50 or so patients in dose escalation, 19 had hepatocellular carcinoma, some 15 had melanoma, 9 had renal cell carcinoma and 9 had head and neck cancer. The paper reports the monotherapy dose-escalation portion (N of about 50 patients) of the phase I ivuxolimab trial. Partial responses were achieved by three dose-escalation patients, of whom one had hepatocellular carcinoma and two had cutaneous melanoma. Patients were allowed to have had prior anti-PD-1, anti-PD-L1 or anti-CTLA-4 therapy, and 40% of the dose-escalation patients had been treated with checkpoint inhibitors. In the dose-escalation cohort, around four fifths of patients were male, and the mean age was roughly 60 years, with a range of roughly 20 to 85. Peripheral TCRbeta sequencing aimed to test whether ivuxolimab altered TCR sequence diversity and caused clonal T-cell expansion. Intravenous ivuxolimab was administered to patients every 2 weeks at six dose levels: 0.01, 0.1, 0.3, 1.5, 3 and 10 mg/kg.

There are 12 amino acids in the CDR3, from cysteine to phenylalanine inclusive. Of all the DNA, just the CDR3 is kept, 36 bases in frame from base 1. According to the germline V gene, CDR1 reads SGHDT and CDR2 reads YYEEEE. The junction shows trimming of 3 bases on V and 2 bases on J, plus 4 bases between the germline ends. Broader findings and caveats from the paper: After ivuxolimab, CD8+ T cells had more expanded clones than CD4+ T cells on average. Clonal expansion of both CD4+ and CD8+ blood T cells was observed from baseline to week 6 at doses 0.1 to 3.0 mg/kg. In the 0.1-3.0 mg/kg groups, partial responders were among the patients with the lowest normalized peripheral clonal expansion, particularly in CD8+ T cells. Low levels of normalized T-cell clonal expansion were also shown by some nonresponding patients. Antigen specificity was not determined for the clonally expanded peripheral T cells.

To sequence the TCRbeta CDR3 region, genomic DNA was isolated from the sorted cells. TCRbeta CDR3 regions were sequenced using the immunoSEQ Assay. The immuneACCESS repertoire file appears here via TCRdb, limited to in-frame rearrangements. These files lack a portion of the clones; in checked studies, under half of the deficit traces to unresolved V genes, and the cause of the others is not known. For this sample there are 70,000 to 100,000 clones; around four fifths appear just once. The top ten clonotypes cover about 1.1% of the sample. The trial excluded patients who had a history of autoimmune disease or who were on systemic immunosuppression. Peripheral blood for TCR sequencing was collected from all dose cohorts at baseline, on cycle 4 day 1, and on cycle 7 day 1. The samples were taken from a phase I, first-in-human, multicenter, open-label dose-escalation trial of ivuxolimab. The trial enrolled adults with locally advanced or metastatic head and neck squamous cell, hepatocellular, melanoma or renal cell carcinoma. CD4+ and CD8+ T cells were sorted separately from peripheral blood before TCR sequencing.

About this clone itself: Its antigen target is currently unknown. No base quality values were provided; no much bigger clone lies one nucleotide off.

The receptor's source is an adult with an advanced solid tumor such as melanoma, head and neck, liver or kidney cancer. The material was CD4+ or CD8+ T cells sorted from blood, obtained in a trial of the OX40 agonist ivuxolimab. The chain is encoded by TRBV5-6 joined to TRBJ2-3, with the D gene call left open. The DNA sequence is as follows: TGTGCCAGCAGCTCCCTCACAGATACGCAGTATTTT. Translated, this gives CASSSLTDTQYF.